This TCR beta chain came from a study of beta chain features in type 1 diabetes. Sequencing targeted expressed TCRB transcripts, as all isolated RNA had been reverse transcribed. This table comes from immunoSEQ multiplex PCR, and its TCRdb copy is limited to in-frame clones, with some not included. The table lists 240,000 or so clones, 68% of them singletons. After removal of 7 bases from V and 6 bases from J, the junction contained 20 bases not matched to a gene. The CDR3 is made up of 16 amino acids. Germline CDR1 and CDR2: SQVTM and ANQGSEA. The source is a young man in good health. The rearrangement joins TRBV29-1 to TRBJ2-7; 8 nucleotides match TRBD1. The sequenced sample consisted of naive CD4+ T cells from blood. The CDR3 DNA reads TGCAGCGCGGCAATTTCCGGGACAGGTTTAATTGGCGAGCAGTACTTC. This encodes CSAAISGTGLIGEQYF.